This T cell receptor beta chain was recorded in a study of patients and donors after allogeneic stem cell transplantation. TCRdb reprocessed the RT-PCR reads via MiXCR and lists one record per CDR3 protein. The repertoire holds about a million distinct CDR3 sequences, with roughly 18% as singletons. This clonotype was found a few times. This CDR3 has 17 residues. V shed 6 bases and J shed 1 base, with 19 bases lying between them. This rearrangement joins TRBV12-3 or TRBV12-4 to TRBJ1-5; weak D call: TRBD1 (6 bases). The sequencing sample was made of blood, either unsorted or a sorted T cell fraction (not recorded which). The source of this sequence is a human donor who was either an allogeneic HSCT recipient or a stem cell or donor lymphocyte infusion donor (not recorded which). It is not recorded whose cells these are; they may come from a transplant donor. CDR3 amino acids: CASSPTGRQASNQPQHF. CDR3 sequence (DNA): TGTGCCAGCAGCCCAACTGGCCGACAGGCCAGCAATCAGCCCCAGCATTTT.